These 15 T cell receptor beta chains came from one sample sequenced in a study of T cell changes during pregnancy in multiple sclerosis. Data came from immunoSEQ multiplex PCR; TCRdb stores just in-frame clones and leaves some out. The sample has around 57,000 clones, roughly 90% seen once; the top ten hold less than 0.2%. The sequenced sample was CD4+ T cells from peripheral blood mononuclear cells, obtained after pregnancy. Every receptor here comes from a female donor in good health, enrolled as a control in a pregnancy study.

The chain uses TRBV2 and TRBJ1-4; D gene uncertain. Trimming left V 6 bases short and J 5 bases short, with 10 bases between. CDR3 length: 13 residues. From germline, CDR1 is SNHLY and CDR2 FYNNEI. The CDR3 loop is CASRRRINEKLFF. CDR3 sequence (DNA): TGTGCCAGCAGGAGGAGGATCAATGAAAAACTGTTTTTT.

Comments on this clone: Other DNA sequences in the sample encode the same CDR3. The chain carries TRBV5-6 and TRBJ2-1; 7 positions match TRBD1. Looked up from germline, CDR1 is SGHDT and CDR2 is YYEEEE. The CDR3 loop spans 14 amino acids. The trim removed 4 bases at V and 3 bases at J, leaving 4 bases unmatched. The CDR3 is CASSDTGVYNEQFF. DNA for the CDR3: TGTGCCAGCAGCGATACAGGGGTCTACAATGAGCAGTTCTTC. The full variable domain, its missing parts supplied by reference TRBV5-6 and TRBJ2-1, is DAGVTQSPTHLIKTRGQQVTLRCSPKSGHDTVSWYQQALGQGPQFIFQYYEEEERQRGNFPDRFSGHQFPNYSSELNVNALLLGDSALYLCASSDTGVYNEQFFGPGTRLTVL.

V and J are TRBV7-3 and TRBJ1-1; TRBD1 might be the D (5 bases). Per germline, CDR1 SGHTA and CDR2 FQGTGA. Between the trimmed V and J ends, which lost 1 base and 7 bases, there was a span of 10 bases. The CDR3 is 13 amino acids. The CDR3 spells CASSLMGDSEAFF. The DNA for the CDR3 is TGTGCCAGCAGCTTAATGGGCGACAGTGAAGCTTTCTTT.

The chain recombines TRBV7-9 with TRBJ2-2; D remains unclear. This CDR3 region has 12 residues. CDR1 and CDR2 from the germline V gene are SEHNR and FQNEAQ (reference sequence). The germline V and J ends were trimmed by 5 bases and 5 bases, with 6 bases remaining between them. CDR3 sequence: CASSPNTGELFF. The CDR3 coding sequence is TGTGCCAGCAGCCCCAATACCGGGGAGCTGTTTTTT.

This chain connects TRBV11-2 to TRBJ1-2; 7 bases agree with TRBD1. Germline assignment: CDR1 SGHAT and CDR2 FQNNGV. The junction had 15 bases not matched to a gene; V was cut back by 6 bases and J by 8 bases. The CDR3 runs 15 residues. CDR3 region: CASSYPTTGVWGYTF. CDR3 coding DNA: TGTGCCAGCAGTTACCCCACCACAGGGGTTTGGGGCTACACCTTC.

This clone was recorded only once. This sequence joins TRBV2 and TRBJ1-6; 7 nucleotides line up with TRBD1. The ends lost 4 bases at V and 10 bases at J; junction bases unmatched: 10. Germline CDR1 is SNHLY and CDR2 is FYNNEI. The CDR3 spans 15 residues. For the CDR3, the DNA is TGTGCCAGCAGTGGCCGACAGGGCCTTTTATCACCCCTCCACTTT. Translated: CASSGRQGLLSPLHF.

This clone was picked up one time. The chain is built from TRBV18 and TRBJ1-1; 7 bases align to TRBD1. Germline V gene lookup returns CDR1 KGHSH and CDR2 LQKENI. V dropped 6 bases and J dropped 6; count of bases not matched to a gene: 10. CDR3 length equals 14 residues. The CDR3 region has the DNA TGTGCCAGCTCTACCGGACAGGCCGGGGCTGAAGCTTTCTTT. Protein product: CASSTGQAGAEAFF.

V and J are TRBV18 and TRBJ2-2; no reliable D call. Trimming shortened V by 4 bases and J by 6 bases, and 6 bases separated the two germline ends. The CDR3 is 12 amino acids. From germline, CDR1 is KGHSH and CDR2 LQKENI. The CDR3 protein is CASSLLAGELFF. CDR3 in DNA: TGTGCCAGCTCACTGTTAGCCGGGGAGCTGTTTTTT.

CDR3 protein: CASSLSGARQPQHF. The CDR3 DNA reads as TGTGCCAGCAGTTTATCGGGGGCGAGACAGCCCCAGCATTTT. The rearrangement joins TRBV27 to TRBJ1-5, with TRBD1 as a possible D gene (6 bases). This CDR3 spans 14 amino acids. V dropped 0 bases and J dropped 7 bases, with 10 bases sitting between them. Looked up from germline, CDR1 is MNHEY and CDR2 is SMNVEV (reference sequence).

The V call is TRBV5-1, the J call TRBJ1-2; D is possibly TRBD1 (6 bases). V lost 0 bases, J lost 5 bases, and 17 bases lay in between. Germline CDR1 reads SGHRS; CDR2 reads YFSETQ. The CDR3 has 16 amino acids. CDR3: CASSLGEQGNSYGYTF. CDR3 DNA sequence: TGCGCCAGCAGCTTGGGTGAGCAGGGGAACTCATATGGCTACACCTTC.

V usage is TRBV7-2 and J usage is TRBJ1-1, with 7 bases fitting TRBD1. The V gene's germline CDR1 is SGHTA and CDR2 FQGNSA. J was trimmed by 6 bases and V by 4 bases; bases with no gene match: 11. The CDR3 contains 15 residues. DNA of the CDR3: TGTGCCAGCAGCTCGAATCCGGGACAGTCGCCTGAAGCTTTCTTT. The encoded protein is CASSSNPGQSPEAFF. Using reference TRBV7-2 and TRBJ1-1 for the parts outside the CDR3, the full variable domain is GAGVSQSPSNKVTEKGKDVELRCDPISGHTALYWYRQSLGQGLEFLIYFQGNSAPDKSGLPSDRFSAERTGGSVSTLTIQRTQQEDSAVYLCASSSNPGQSPEAFFGQGTRLTVV.

V and J are TRBV9 and TRBJ1-3; no reliable D call. Germline-derived CDR1 and CDR2 are SGDLS and YYNGEE. V was clipped by 0 bases and J by 0 bases, with 10 bases between them. CDR3 length: 16 amino acids. The CDR3 DNA reads TGTGCCAGCAGCGTAGGCGAAAACCACTCTGGAAACACCATATATTTT. Residues: CASSVGENHSGNTIYF.

This clone appeared a single time. The gene calls are TRBV6-5 and TRBJ1-2; 9 bases map to TRBD1. Germline lookup yields CDR1 MNHEY and CDR2 SVGAGI. The CDR3 is 14 residues long. The J segment lost 8 bases and the V segment lost 6 bases, leaving 10 bases of the junction unmatched. As DNA, the CDR3 is TGTGCCAGCAGGAGCCGGGACAGGGTGGGAGGCTACACCTTC. The encoded protein is CASRSRDRVGGYTF.

The V call is TRBV27, the J call TRBJ2-5; D not resolved. The CDR3 has 16 residues. Deletions cut 3 bases from V and 3 bases from J, with 17 bases between. Per germline, CDR1 MNHEY and CDR2 SMNVEV (reference sequence). This chain's CDR3 is CASSFTQSNTKETQYF. The CDR3 nucleotides read TGTGCCAGCAGTTTCACCCAGTCTAATACTAAAGAGACCCAGTACTTC.

The chain has TRBV6-5 and TRBJ1-5, with a possible D match to TRBD1 (6 bases). Germline values: CDR1 MNHEY, CDR2 SVGAGI. V was clipped by 7 bases and J by 2 bases, with 15 bases between them. This CDR3 spans 15 amino acids. CDR3 nucleotide sequence: TGTGCCAGCAAGAGTCAGGGGCTGGGCAATCAGCCCCAGCATTTT. The encoded protein is CASKSQGLGNQPQHF.